Shown below are 11 T cell receptor beta chains from a single sample sequenced in a study of blood T cell repertoires in COVID-19. Some clones are missing from TCRdb's copy, which holds only in-frame ones; the method was immunoSEQ multiplex PCR. Of over 150,000 clones in the sample, 88% were seen once. Material: PBMCs or T cells enriched from blood (not recorded which). These receptors were collected from a woman under 30 who had recovered from COVID-19.

The chain recombines TRBV28 with TRBJ1-1, with TRBD1 identical over 8 bases. This CDR3 is 17 amino acids long. Trimming removed 5 bases from V and 1 base from J; junction bases left unmatched: 12. Germline assignment: CDR1 MDHEN and CDR2 SYDVKM. The CDR3 DNA reads as TGTGCCAGCAGTGTTACGACAGGGGCGCGATGGAACACTGAAGCTTTCTTT. Protein: CASSVTTGARWNTEAFF.

This rearrangement joins TRBV28 to TRBJ2-3; tentatively, D is TRBD2 (6 bases). The CDR3 length is 14 residues. V lost 5 bases and J lost 10, with 19 bases in between. Germline-derived CDR1 and CDR2 are MDHEN and SYDVKM. CDR3 DNA: TGTGCCAGCAGTGCAGACGAGACTAGGAGCGCGCAGTATTTT. Translation gives CASSADETRSAQYF.

V is TRBV3-1 (or the pseudogene TRBV3-2) and J is TRBJ1-2; 8 nucleotides agree with TRBD1. The J segment lost 4 bases and the V segment lost 1 base, leaving 5 bases of the junction unmatched. The germline gives CDR1 LGHDT, CDR2 YNNKEL (reference sequence). The CDR3 is made up of 15 amino acids. The CDR3 DNA follows: TGTGCCAGCAGCCAAGTCGACACAGGGGGCTATGGCTACACCTTC. It codes for CASSQVDTGGYGYTF.

This chain uses TRBV2 with TRBJ1-1, with D uncertain. The V end lost 11 bases, the J end lost 4 bases, and 17 bases lay between the germline ends. The length of the CDR3 is 13 residues. The germline V gene encodes CDR1 SNHLY and CDR2 FYNNEI. The CDR3 DNA sequence: TGTGCCGGTCGAAGAACCAGTTCCACTGAAGCTTTCTTT. Its translation is CAGRRTSSTEAFF.

The chain is built from TRBV7-6 and TRBJ2-1; D perhaps matches TRBD2 (6 bases). The CDR3 has 15 amino acids. The V and J ends lost 5 bases and 0 bases respectively, with 11 bases between them. Germline assignment: CDR1 SGHVS and CDR2 FNYEAQ. The CDR3 sequence is CASSRAGSSYNEQFF. The CDR3 DNA reads as TGTGCCAGCAGCAGGGCGGGGAGCTCCTACAATGAGCAGTTCTTC.

V usage is TRBV5-8 and J usage is TRBJ1-1, with unresolved D. The V end was cut by 7 bases, the J end by 6 bases, with 10 bases between. The germline V gene has CDR1 SGHTS and CDR2 YDEGEE. This CDR3 region has 11 residues. CDR3 residues: CASVGRAEAFF. CDR3 DNA: TGTGCCAGCGTGGGGAGGGCTGAAGCTTTCTTT.

V and J are TRBV28 and TRBJ1-6; maybe TRBD1 (5 bases). This CDR3 is 15 amino acids long. Germline V gives CDR1 MDHEN, CDR2 SYDVKM. Trimming removed 5 bases from V and 7 bases from J, with 15 bases in between. The CDR3: CASSDTGLSNSPLHF. The CDR3 nucleotides read TGTGCCAGCAGTGATACGGGACTGTCAAATTCACCCCTCCACTTT.

The J gene is TRBJ2-1, the V gene TRBV6-2 or TRBV6-3; D is undetermined. The CDR3 is made up of 13 amino acids. Germline lookup yields CDR1 MNHEY and CDR2 SVGEGT. V lost 5 bases, J lost 5 bases, and 10 bases lay in between. The CDR3 loop is CASSITADNEQFF. The CDR3 DNA follows: TGTGCCAGCAGTATTACGGCGGACAATGAGCAGTTCTTC.

V gene TRBV21-1 combines with J gene TRBJ1-1; the table's D call, TRBD1, has no DNA check behind it. TRBV21-1 is termed a pseudogene. The CDR3 extends over 19 amino acids. CDR3 nucleotide sequence: TGTGCCAGCAGCAAAAAATGGGGACAGGGTCACCCCGTGAACACTGAAGCTTTCTTT. Residues: CASSKKWGQGHPVNTEAFF.

The genes are TRBV12-3 or TRBV12-4 and TRBJ1-1, with D unclear. The V end was cut by 7 bases, the J end by 9 bases, with 18 bases between. The CDR3 totals 13 residues. CDR3 loop: CASTLTHRVQAFF. The CDR3 DNA reads TGTGCCAGCACCCTTACCCACCGGGTACAAGCTTTCTTT.

This chain connects TRBV28 to TRBJ1-6; TRBD1 matches at 9 bases. The CDR3 is 14 residues long. V lost 2 bases and J lost 9; bases outside the gene matches: 2. CDR1 is MDHEN and CDR2 is SYDVKM in the germline V gene. This CDR3 reads CASSLRDRVSPLHF. DNA for the CDR3: TGTGCCAGCAGTTTACGGGACAGGGTTTCACCCCTCCACTTT.